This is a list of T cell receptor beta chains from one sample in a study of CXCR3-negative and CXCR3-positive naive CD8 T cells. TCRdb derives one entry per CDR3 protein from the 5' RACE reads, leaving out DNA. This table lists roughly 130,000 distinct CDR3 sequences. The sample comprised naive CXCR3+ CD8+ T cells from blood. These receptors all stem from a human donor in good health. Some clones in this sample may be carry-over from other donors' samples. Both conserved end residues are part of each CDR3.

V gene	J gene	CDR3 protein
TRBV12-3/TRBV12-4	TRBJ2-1	CASSGLGGSYNEQFF
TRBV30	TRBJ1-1	CAWSATGLNTEAFF
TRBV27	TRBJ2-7	CASSFRGGRTYEQYF
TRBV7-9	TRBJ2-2	CASRPQGADTGELFF
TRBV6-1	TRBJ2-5	CAGGFGQGIQETQYF
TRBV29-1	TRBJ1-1	CSVILGTGDLNTEAFF
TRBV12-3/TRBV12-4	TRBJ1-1	CASTGPAGDHMNTEAFF
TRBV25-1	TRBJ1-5	CASSGTGGNQPQHF
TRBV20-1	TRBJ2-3	CSARDRGSSYTDTQYF
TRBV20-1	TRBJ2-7	CSARVTGSSSYEQYF
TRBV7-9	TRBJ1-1	CASSHIGQGVERNTEAFF
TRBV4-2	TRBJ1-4	CASSPPGHVDEKLFF
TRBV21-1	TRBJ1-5	CASSTTYRVQGPQNF
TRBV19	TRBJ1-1	CASRSIGNTEAFF
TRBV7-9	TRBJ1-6	CASSYPPGVNNSPLHF
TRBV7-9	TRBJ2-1	CAGAEVTGGGNEQFF
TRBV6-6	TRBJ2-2	CASSSPLRTGELFF
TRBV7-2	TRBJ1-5	CASRAGGVNQPQHF
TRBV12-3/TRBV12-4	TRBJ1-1	CASRDGGDTEAFF
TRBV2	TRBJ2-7	CASSERGGSFYEQYF
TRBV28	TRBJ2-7	CASSPRAGQIYEQYF
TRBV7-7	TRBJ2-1	CASRRRGTGVFNEQFF
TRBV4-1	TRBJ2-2	CASSQGSSIGTGELFF
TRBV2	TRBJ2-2	CATPRDSSTGELFF
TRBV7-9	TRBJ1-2	CASSSLITGMDYGYTF
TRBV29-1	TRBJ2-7	CSVRTSGRDEQYF
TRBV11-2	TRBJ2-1	CASSSRWGEGNEQFF
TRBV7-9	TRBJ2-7	CASSLVSTAYEQYF
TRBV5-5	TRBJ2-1	CASSLSHNPGLYNEQFF
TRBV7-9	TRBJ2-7	CASSGGSYEQYF
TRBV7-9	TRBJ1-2	CASSLSDGWGGYTF
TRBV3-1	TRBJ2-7	CASSPPQGYEQYF
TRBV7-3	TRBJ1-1	CASSLTRRGKDTEAFF
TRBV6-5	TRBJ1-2	CATGGGYDRPNYGYTF
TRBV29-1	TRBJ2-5	CSSLTGVGKTQYF
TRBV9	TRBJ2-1	CASSPFGLSEQFF
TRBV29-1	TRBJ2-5	CSVSQGYGETQYF
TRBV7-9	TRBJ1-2	CASSLGGGGTYGYTF
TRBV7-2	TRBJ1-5	CASSLAWYSNQPQHF
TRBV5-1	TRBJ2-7	CASSLDRGLAGYEQYF
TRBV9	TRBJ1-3	CASSSGTAVATIYF
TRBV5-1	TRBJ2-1	CASSWAVTGREDNEQFF
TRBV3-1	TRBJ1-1	CASSLFNRGLGTEAFF
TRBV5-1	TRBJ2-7	CASSRSGDGSYEQYF
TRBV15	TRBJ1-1	CATRKGTGTEAFF
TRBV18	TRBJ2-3	CASAPGGIVQYF
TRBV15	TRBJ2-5	CATSEGAEQETQYF
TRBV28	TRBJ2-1	CASSSPGLAYNEQFF
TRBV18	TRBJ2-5	CASSPTPGLAGEETQYF
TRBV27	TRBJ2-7	CASSSYLDSYEQYF
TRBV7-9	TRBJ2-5	CASSLTSGGETQYF
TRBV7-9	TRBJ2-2	CASSQSAGGTGELFF
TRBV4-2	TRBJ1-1	CASSQGAGGSGMNTEAFF
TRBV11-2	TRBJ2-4	CASSLGPGTREYIQYF
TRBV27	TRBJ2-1	CASSPRTYHHNEQFF
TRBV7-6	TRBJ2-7	CASSLNRYSYEQYF
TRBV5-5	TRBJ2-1	CASRTGVSSYNEQFF
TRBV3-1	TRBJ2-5	CASSQEPRDPAETQYF
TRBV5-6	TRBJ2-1	CASSPGTDYNEQFF